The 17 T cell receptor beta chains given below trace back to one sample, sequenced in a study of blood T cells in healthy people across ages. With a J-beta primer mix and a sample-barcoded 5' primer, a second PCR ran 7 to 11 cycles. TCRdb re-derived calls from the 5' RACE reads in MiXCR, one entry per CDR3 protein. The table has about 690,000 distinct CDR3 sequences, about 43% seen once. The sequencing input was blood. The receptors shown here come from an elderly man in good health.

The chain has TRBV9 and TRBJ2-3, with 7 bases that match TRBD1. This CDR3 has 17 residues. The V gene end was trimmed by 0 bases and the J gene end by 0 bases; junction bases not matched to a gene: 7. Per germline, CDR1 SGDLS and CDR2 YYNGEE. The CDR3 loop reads CASSVGRRQGSTDTQYF. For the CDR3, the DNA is TGTGCCAGCAGCGTAGGAAGGAGACAGGGAAGCACAGATACGCAGTATTTT.

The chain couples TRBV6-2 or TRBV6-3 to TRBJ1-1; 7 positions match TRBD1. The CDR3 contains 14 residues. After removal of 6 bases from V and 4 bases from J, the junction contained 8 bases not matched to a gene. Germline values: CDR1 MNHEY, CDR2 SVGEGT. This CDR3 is CASRRQGLVTEAFF. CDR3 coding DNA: TGTGCCAGCAGACGACAGGGTTTGGTCACTGAAGCTTTCTTT.

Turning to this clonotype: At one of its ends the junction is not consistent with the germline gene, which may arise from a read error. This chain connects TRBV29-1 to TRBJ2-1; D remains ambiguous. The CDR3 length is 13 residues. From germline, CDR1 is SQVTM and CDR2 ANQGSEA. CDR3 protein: CSVRSESYDEQFF. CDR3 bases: TGCAGCGTTCGGTCGGAATCCTACGATGAGCAGTTCTTC.

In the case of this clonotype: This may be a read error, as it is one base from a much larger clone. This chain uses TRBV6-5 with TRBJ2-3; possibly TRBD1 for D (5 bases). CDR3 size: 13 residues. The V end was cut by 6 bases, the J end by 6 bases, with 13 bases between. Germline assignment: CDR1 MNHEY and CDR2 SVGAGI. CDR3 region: CASSRVIGDTQYF. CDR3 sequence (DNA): TGTGCCAGCAGCAGGGTGATTGGGGATACGCAGTATTTT.

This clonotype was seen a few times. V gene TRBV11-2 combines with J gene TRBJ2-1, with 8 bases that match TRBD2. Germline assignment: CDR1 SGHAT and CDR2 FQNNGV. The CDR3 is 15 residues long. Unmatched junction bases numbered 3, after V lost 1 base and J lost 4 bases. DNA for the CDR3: TGTGCCAGCAGCTTAGCTAGCGGGCGGTACAATGAGCAGTTCTTC. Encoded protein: CASSLASGRYNEQFF.

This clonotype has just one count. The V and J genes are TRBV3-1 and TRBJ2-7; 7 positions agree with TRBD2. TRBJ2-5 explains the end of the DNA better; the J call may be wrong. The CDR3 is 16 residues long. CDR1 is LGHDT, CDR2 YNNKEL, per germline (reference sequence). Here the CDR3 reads CASGGRGREWRETQYF. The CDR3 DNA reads TGTGCCAGCGGCGGAAGAGGGAGGGAGTGGAGGGAGACCCAGTACTTC.

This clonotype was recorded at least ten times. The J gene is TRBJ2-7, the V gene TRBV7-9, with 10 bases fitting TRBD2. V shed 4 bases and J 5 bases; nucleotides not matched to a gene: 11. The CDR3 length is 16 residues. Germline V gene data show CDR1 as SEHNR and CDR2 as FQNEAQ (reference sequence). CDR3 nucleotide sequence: TGTGCCAGCAGCTATCGTGAGGCTAGCGGGAGTCACGAGCAGTACTTC. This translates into CASSYREASGSHEQYF.

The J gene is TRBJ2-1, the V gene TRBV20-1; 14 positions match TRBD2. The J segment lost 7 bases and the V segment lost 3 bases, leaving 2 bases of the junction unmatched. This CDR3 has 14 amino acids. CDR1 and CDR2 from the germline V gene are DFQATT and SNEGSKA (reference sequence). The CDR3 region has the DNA TGCAGTGCTAGGACTAGCGGGAGGGGGAATGAGCAGTTCTTC. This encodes CSARTSGRGNEQFF.

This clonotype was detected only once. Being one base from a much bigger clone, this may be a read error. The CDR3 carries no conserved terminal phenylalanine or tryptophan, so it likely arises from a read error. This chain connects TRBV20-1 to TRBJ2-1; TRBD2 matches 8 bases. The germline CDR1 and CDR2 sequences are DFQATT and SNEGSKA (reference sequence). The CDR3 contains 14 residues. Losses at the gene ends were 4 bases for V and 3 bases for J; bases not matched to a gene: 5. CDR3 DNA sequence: TGCAGTGCTACGCTGGGACTAGTCTACAATGAGCAGTTCATC. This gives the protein CSATLGLVYNEQFI.

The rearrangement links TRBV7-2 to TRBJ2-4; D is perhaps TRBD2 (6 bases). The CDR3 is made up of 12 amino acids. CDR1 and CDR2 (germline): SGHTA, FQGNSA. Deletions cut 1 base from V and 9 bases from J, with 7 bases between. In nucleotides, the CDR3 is TGTGCCAGCAGCTTAGGGGGAGGCATTCAGTACTTC. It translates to CASSLGGGIQYF.

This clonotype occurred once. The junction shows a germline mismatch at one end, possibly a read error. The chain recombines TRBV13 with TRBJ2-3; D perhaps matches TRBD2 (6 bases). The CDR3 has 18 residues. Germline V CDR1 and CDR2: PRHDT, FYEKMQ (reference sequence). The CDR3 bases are TGTGCCAGCAGCTCCCTCGGGGGTGGCGGGGACTTCACAAATACGCAGTATTTT. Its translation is CASSSLGGGGDFTNTQYF.

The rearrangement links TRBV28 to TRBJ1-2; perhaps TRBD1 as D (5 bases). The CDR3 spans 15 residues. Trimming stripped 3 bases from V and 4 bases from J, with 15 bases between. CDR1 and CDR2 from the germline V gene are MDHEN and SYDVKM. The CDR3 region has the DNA TGTGCCAGCAGTTTTAGTTATCAGGGATCCTATGGCTACACCTTC. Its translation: CASSFSYQGSYGYTF.

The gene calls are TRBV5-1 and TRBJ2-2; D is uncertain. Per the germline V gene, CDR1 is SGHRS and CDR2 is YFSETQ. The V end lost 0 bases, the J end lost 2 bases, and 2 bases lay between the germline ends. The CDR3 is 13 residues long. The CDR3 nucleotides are TGCGCCAGCAGCTTGGATAACACCGGGGAGCTGTTTTTT. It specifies CASSLDNTGELFF.

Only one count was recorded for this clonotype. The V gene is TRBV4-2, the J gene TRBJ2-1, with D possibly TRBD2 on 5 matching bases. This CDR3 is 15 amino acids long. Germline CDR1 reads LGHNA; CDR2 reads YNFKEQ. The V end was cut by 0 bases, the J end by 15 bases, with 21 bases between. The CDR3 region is CASSQEGRDWETRFF. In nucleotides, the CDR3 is TGTGCCAGCAGCCAAGAGGGAAGGGATTGGGAGACCCGGTTCTTC.

In DNA form, the CDR3 reads TGTGCCATCAGTGAGGGGGACCTTGACCCTTACAATGAGCAGTACTTC. Protein: CAISEGDLDPYNEQYF. The J gene is TRBJ2-1, the V gene TRBV10-3; D might be TRBD1 or TRBD2, each matching 5 bases. TRBJ2-7 matches the DNA end more closely, so the J call is doubtful. The CDR3 sequence is 16 residues long. In germline, CDR1 is ENHRY, CDR2 SYGVKD.

Here the CDR3 reads CASSLLATGAAQETQYF. CDR3 nucleotides: TGTGCCAGCAGTCTCCTTGCGACCGGGGCCGCCCAAGAGACCCAGTACTTC. The rearrangement joins TRBV12-3 or TRBV12-4 to TRBJ2-5; D might be TRBD1 or TRBD2, each matching 5 bases. V lost 5 bases and J lost 1, with 20 bases in between. The CDR3 has 17 residues.

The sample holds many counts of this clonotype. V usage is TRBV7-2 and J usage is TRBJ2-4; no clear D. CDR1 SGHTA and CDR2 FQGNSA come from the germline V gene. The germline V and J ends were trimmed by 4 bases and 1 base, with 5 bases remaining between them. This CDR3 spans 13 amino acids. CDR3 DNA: TGTGCCAGCAGCTCCCCGGCCAAAAACATTCAGTACTTC. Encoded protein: CASSSPAKNIQYF.